This T cell receptor (beta chain) was observed in a study of radiation and T cells in renal cell carcinoma. CDR1 is GTSNPN, CDR2 SVGIG, per germline (reference sequence). This CDR3 spans 13 amino acids. V was clipped by 1 base and J by 6 bases, with 13 bases between them. The assay was immunoSEQ multiplex PCR, and TCRdb's table has in-frame clones only and misses some. The table records around 160,000 clones, around 90% of them present only once. General study points: In blood, top tumor clones expanded by 2 weeks, shrinking by 4. Baseline intratumoral clonotype presence is unknown without pretreatment biopsies.

With regard to this clone: Its target is unknown.

Time point here: baseline pretreatment blood. Indicated treatment: 15 Gy SBRT to primary tumor, nephrectomy 4 weeks later. Serial blood draws occurred at baseline and 2 and 4 weeks post-SBRT. This rearrangement joins TRBV30 to TRBJ2-7; the D gene is possibly TRBD1 (5 bases). The clonotype originates from a woman aged 70-85 years with renal cell carcinoma. The sequencing used blood, collected from a patient whose treatment included radiotherapy and nephrectomy. CDR3 in DNA: TGTGCCTGGAGTGGGACGCTCCAGGGCGAGCAGTACTTC. As protein: CAWSGTLQGEQYF.